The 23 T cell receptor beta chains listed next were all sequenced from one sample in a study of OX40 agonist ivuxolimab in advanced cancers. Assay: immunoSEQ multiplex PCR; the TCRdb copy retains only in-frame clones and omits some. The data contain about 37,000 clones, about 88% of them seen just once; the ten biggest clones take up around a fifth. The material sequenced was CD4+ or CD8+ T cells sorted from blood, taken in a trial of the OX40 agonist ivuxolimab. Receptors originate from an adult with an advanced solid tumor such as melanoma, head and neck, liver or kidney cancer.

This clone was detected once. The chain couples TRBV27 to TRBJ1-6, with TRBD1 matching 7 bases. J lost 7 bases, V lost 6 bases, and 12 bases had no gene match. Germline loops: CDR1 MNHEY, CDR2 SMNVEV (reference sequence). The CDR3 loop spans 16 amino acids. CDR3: CASSHRDSFPNSPLHF. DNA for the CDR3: TGTGCCAGCAGCCACCGGGACAGCTTTCCGAATTCACCCCTCCACTTT.

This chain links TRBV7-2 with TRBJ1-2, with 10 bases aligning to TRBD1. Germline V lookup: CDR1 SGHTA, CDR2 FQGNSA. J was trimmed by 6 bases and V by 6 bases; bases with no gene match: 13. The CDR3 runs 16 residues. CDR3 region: CASRIPPGQGLDGYTF. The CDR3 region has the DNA TGTGCCAGCAGAATACCCCCGGGACAGGGGCTCGATGGCTACACCTTC.

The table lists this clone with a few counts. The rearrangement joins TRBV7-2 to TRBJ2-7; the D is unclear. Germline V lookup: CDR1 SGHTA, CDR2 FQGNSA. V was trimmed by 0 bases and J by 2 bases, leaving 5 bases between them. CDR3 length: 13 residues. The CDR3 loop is CASSLASPYEQYF. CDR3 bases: TGTGCCAGCAGCTTAGCGAGTCCCTACGAGCAGTACTTC.

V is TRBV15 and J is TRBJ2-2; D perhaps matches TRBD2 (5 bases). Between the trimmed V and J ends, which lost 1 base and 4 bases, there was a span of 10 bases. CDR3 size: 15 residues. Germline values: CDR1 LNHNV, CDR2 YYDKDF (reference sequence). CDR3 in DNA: TGTGCCACCAGCAGAGGCACCGAGGGCACCGGGGAGCTGTTTTTT. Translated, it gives CATSRGTEGTGELFF.

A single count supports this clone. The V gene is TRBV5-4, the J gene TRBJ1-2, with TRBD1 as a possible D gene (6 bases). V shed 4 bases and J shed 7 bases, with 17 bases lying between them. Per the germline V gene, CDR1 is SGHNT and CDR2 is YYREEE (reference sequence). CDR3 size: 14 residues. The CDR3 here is CASSPEGGAGGYTF. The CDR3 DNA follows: TGTGCCAGCAGCCCAGAGGGGGGGGCCGGTGGCTACACCTTC.

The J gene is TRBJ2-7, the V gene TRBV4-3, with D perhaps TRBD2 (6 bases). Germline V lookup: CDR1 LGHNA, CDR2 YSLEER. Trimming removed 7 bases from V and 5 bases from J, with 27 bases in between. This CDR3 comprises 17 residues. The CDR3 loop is CASTLLLPGSSVHEQYF. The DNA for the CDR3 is TGCGCCAGCACTTTACTCCTGCCGGGATCTAGCGTCCACGAGCAGTACTTC.

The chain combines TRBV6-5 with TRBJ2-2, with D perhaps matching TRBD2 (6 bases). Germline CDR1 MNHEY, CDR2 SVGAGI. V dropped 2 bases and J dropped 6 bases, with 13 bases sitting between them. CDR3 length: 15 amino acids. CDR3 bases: TGTGCCAGCAGTTACATCAGCACGGGGGCCGGGGAGCTGTTTTTT. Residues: CASSYISTGAGELFF.

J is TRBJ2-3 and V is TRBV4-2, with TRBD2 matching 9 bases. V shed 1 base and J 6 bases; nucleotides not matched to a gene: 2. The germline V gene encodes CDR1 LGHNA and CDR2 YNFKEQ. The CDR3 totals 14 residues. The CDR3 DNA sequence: TGTGCCAGCAGCCAAGTTGCGGGGGGGGATACGCAGTATTTT. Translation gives CASSQVAGGDTQYF.

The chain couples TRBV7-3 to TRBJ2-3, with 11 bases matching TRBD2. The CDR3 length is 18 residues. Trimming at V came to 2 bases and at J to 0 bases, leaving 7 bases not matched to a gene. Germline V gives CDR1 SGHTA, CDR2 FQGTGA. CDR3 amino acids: CASSLLPSGGSSTDTQYF. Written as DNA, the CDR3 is TGTGCCAGCAGCTTATTGCCTAGCGGGGGGTCTAGCACAGATACGCAGTATTTT.

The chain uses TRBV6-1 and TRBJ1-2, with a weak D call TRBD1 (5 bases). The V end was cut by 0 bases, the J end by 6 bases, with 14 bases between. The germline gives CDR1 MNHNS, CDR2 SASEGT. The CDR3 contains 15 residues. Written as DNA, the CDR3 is TGTGCCAGCAGTGAAGCGCTCATGGGGGTCGATGGCTACACCTTC. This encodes CASSEALMGVDGYTF.

CDR3 DNA: TGCAGCGTTGGCGGGGGCTTCTCCTACGAGCAGTACTTC. Translating gives CSVGGGFSYEQYF. The V and J genes are TRBV29-1 and TRBJ2-7; possibly TRBD2 for D (7 bases). Germline V lookup: CDR1 SQVTM, CDR2 ANQGSEA. V lost 4 bases and J lost 0, with 10 bases in between. The CDR3 totals 13 residues.

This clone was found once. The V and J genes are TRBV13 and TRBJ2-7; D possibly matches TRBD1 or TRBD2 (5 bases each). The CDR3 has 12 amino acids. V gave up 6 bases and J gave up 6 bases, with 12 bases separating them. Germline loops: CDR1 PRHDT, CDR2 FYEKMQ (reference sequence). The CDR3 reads CASSTEGSEQYF. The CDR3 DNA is TGTGCCAGCAGTACCGAGGGGAGCGAGCAGTACTTC.

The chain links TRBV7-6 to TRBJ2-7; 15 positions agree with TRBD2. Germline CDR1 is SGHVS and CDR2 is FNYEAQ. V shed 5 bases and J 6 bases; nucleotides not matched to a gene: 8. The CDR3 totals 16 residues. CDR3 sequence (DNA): TGTGCCAGCAGCGCCGGACTAGCGGGGGGGTTTAGCGAGCAGTACTTC. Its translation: CASSAGLAGGFSEQYF.

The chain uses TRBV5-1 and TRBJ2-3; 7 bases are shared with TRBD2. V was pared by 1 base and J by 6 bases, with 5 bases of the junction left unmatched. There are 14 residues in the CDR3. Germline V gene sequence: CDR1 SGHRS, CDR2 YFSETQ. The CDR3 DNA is TGCGCCAGCAGCTTGAACGGGGGGTTGGATACGCAGTATTTT. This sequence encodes CASSLNGGLDTQYF.

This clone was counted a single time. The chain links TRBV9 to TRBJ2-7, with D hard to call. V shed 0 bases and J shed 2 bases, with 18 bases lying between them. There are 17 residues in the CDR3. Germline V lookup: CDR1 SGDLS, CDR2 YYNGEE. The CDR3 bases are TGTGCCAGCAGCGTAGAGGACGTCGGTCAGGATCCCTACGAGCAGTACTTC. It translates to CASSVEDVGQDPYEQYF.

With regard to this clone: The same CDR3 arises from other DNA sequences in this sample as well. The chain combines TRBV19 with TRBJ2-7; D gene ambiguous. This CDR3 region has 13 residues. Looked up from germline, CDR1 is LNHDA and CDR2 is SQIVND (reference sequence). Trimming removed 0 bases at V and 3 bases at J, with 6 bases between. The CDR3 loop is CASSIDSSYEQYF. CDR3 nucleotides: TGTGCCAGTAGTATAGATAGCAGCTACGAGCAGTACTTC.

CDR3 DNA: TGTGCCAGCAGCCGACTAGCGGGGGAGACAGATACGCAGTATTTT. This encodes CASSRLAGETDTQYF. The chain is built from TRBV6-5 and TRBJ2-3; 12 nucleotides agree with TRBD2. The CDR3 is made up of 15 amino acids. Germline V gene sequence: CDR1 MNHEY, CDR2 SVGAGI. V lost 6 bases and J lost 3; bases outside the gene matches: 4.

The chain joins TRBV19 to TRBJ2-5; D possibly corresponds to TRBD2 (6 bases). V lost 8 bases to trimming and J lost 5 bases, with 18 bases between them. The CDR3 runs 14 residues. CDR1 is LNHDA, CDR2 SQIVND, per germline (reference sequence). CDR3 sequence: CASGRREDLETQYF. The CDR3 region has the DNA TGTGCCAGTGGTCGCAGGGAGGATTTGGAGACCCAGTACTTC.

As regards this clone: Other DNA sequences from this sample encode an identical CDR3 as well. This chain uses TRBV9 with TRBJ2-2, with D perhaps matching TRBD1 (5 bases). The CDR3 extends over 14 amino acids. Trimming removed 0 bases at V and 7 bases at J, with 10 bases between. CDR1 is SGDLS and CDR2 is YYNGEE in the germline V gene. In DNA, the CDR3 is TGTGCCAGCAGCGTAGAGGGGCGAGGCGGGGAGCTGTTTTTT. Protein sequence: CASSVEGRGGELFF.

In nucleotides, the CDR3 is TGCAGCGCCGACGAAGGGACCGGGCAAGACTACACCTTC. It specifies CSADEGTGQDYTF. The V and J genes are TRBV29-1 and TRBJ1-2; maybe TRBD1 (5 bases). Deletions cut 7 bases from V and 10 bases from J, with 22 bases between. Germline CDR1 and CDR2: SQVTM and ANQGSEA. The length of the CDR3 is 13 residues.

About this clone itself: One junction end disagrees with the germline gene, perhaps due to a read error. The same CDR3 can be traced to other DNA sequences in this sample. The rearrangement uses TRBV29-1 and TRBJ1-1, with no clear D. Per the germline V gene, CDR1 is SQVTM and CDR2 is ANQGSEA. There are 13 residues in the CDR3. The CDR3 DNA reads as TGTAGCGTTGAAGATCACGAGAGGTGGGAAGCTTTCTTT. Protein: CSVEDHERWEAFF.

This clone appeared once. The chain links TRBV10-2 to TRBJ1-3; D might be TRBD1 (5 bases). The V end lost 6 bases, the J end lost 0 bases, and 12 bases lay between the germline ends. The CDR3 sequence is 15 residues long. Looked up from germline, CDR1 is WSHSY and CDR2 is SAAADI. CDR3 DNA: TGCGCCAGCAGGTCCGGGGCAAACTCTGGAAACACCATATATTTT. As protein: CASRSGANSGNTIYF.

DNA of the CDR3: TGCGCCAGCAGCCAAGGTTTTCCCACAGGGGACAATGAGCAGTTCTTC. It codes for CASSQGFPTGDNEQFF. This sequence joins TRBV4-3 and TRBJ2-1; 7 bases fit TRBD1. Trimming at V came to 1 base and at J to 5 bases, leaving 8 bases not matched to a gene. CDR1 is LGHNA and CDR2 is YSLEER in the germline V gene. This CDR3 contains 16 residues.